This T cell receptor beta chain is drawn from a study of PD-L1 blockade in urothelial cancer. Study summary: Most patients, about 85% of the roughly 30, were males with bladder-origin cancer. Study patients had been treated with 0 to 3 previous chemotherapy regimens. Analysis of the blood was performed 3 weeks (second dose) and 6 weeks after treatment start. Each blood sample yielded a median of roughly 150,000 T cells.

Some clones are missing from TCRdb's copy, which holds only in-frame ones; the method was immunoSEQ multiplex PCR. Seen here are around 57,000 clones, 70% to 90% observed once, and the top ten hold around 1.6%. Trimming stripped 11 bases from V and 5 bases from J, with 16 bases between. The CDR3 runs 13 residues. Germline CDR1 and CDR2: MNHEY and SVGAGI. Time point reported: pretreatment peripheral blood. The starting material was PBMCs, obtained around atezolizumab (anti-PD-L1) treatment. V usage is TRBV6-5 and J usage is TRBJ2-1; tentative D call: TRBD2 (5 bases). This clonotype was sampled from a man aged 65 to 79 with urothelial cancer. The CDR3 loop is CAGQRARDNEQFF. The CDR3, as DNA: TGTGCCGGTCAGAGGGCCCGAGACAATGAGCAGTTCTTC.